The 2 T cell receptor beta chains presented below share a single source sample, sequenced in a study of T cell responses to AZD1222 COVID-19 vaccine. Clones were read by immunoSEQ multiplex PCR, and TCRdb kept only the in-frame ones, dropping some. This table holds almost 95,000 clones, less than 85% found once. Source: peripheral blood, taken 28 days after the second AZD1222 dose. Receptors were obtained from an adult who received the AZD1222 COVID-19 vaccine.

The chain combines TRBV3-1 (or the pseudogene TRBV3-2) with TRBJ1-6; D ambiguous. Germline loops: CDR1 LGHDT, CDR2 YNNKEL (reference sequence). Trimming took 4 bases from V and 9 from J, leaving 13 bases between them. This CDR3 is built from 14 residues. CDR3 sequence (DNA): TGTGCCAGCAGCCTAGGGAGCTTAGGTTCACCCCTCCACTTT. Protein: CASSLGSLGSPLHF.

The chain has TRBV2 and TRBJ1-1; D gene uncertain. This CDR3 is built from 14 residues. Deletions cut 2 bases from V and 1 base from J, with 8 bases between. Germline V CDR1 and CDR2: SNHLY, FYNNEI. Here the CDR3 reads CASSELRTNTEAFF. CDR3 nucleotide sequence: TGTGCCAGCAGTGAACTGAGGACGAACACTGAAGCTTTCTTT.